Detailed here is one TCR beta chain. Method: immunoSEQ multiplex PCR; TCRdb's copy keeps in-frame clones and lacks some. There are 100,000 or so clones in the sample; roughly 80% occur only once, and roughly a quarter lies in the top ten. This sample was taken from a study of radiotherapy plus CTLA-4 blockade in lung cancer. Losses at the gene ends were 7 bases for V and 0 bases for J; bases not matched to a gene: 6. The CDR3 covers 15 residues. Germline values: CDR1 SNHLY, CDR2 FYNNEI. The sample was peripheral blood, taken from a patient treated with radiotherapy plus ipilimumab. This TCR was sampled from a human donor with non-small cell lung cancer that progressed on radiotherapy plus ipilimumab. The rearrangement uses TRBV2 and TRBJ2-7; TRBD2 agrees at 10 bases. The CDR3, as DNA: TGTGCCAGCAAGATCCTAGCGGGAGTCTCCTACGAGCAGTACTTC. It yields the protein CASKILAGVSYEQYF. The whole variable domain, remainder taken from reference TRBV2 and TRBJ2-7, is EPEVTQTPSHQVTQMGQEVILRCVPISNHLYFYWYRQILGQKVEFLVSFYNNEISEKSEIFDDQFSVERPDGSNFTLKIRSTKLEDSAMYFCASKILAGVSYEQYFGPGTRLTVT.